This entry lists 8 T cell receptor beta chains sequenced from one sample in a study of blood T cell repertoires in COVID-19. Sequencing used immunoSEQ multiplex PCR; TCRdb keeps in-frame clones, though not all of them. The sample holds fewer than 300,000 clones, 86% seen once. The material sequenced was peripheral blood. These receptors were taken from a man in his forties who had recovered from COVID-19.

The chain is built from TRBV4-3 and TRBJ2-1, with 7 bases identical to TRBD2. V shed 0 bases, J shed 4 bases, and the junction held 9 bases outside the gene matches. Germline CDR1 reads LGHNA; CDR2 reads YSLEER. This CDR3 is built from 17 residues. CDR3 protein: CASSQDSELARYNEQFF. DNA of the CDR3: TGCGCCAGCAGCCAAGACTCCGAACTAGCGCGGTACAATGAGCAGTTCTTC.

The rearrangement joins TRBV29-1 to TRBJ1-2, with TRBD1 as a possible D gene (5 bases). Trimming cost V 7 bases and J 4 bases, with 19 bases left between them. The CDR3 runs 14 residues. Per germline, CDR1 SQVTM and CDR2 ANQGSEA. For the CDR3, the DNA is TGCAGCGCCCTGGGGGAGGGCCCCGGCTATGGCTACACCTTC. Translating it yields CSALGEGPGYGYTF.

In its sample, this clone was seen many times. The chain uses TRBV5-4 and TRBJ1-1; D gene uncertain. The V gene's germline CDR1 is SGHNT and CDR2 YYREEE (reference sequence). There are 16 residues in the CDR3. With 2 bases removed from V and 1 base from J, the gap between germline ends came to 15 bases. The CDR3 is CASSFFTNRKNTEAFF. DNA of the CDR3: TGTGCCAGCAGCTTTTTTACGAACAGAAAGAACACTGAAGCTTTCTTT.

This chain joins TRBV19 and TRBJ2-7; 7 bases map to TRBD2. CDR3 size: 16 residues. Germline values: CDR1 LNHDA, CDR2 SQIVND (reference sequence). With V trimmed by 1 base and J by 3 bases, 9 bases remained unmatched. CDR3 sequence reads: CASSIAGQGGYYEQYF. CDR3 DNA sequence: TGTGCCAGTAGTATAGCTGGGCAGGGAGGGTACTACGAGCAGTACTTC.

This clone occurred once. The chain uses TRBV3-1 (or the pseudogene TRBV3-2) and TRBJ2-3, with 12 bases identical to TRBD2. V was pared by 4 bases and J by 8 bases, with 4 bases of the junction left unmatched. Germline CDR1 and CDR2: LGHDT and YNNKEL (reference sequence). This CDR3 region has 14 residues. The CDR3: CASSPTSGRSTQYF. CDR3 bases: TGTGCCAGCAGCCCGACTAGCGGGAGAAGTACGCAGTATTTT.

The chain recombines TRBV29-1 with TRBJ1-1; the D is unclear. V shed 8 bases and J shed 4 bases, with 14 bases lying between them. Germline values: CDR1 SQVTM, CDR2 ANQGSEA. The CDR3 is 12 amino acids. The CDR3 DNA is TGCAGCCCCCCAGGCAGGTTCACTGAAGCTTTCTTT. It is translated as CSPPGRFTEAFF.

The V and J genes are TRBV14 and TRBJ2-7; TRBD2 aligns across 8 bases. V lost 4 bases and J lost 2; bases outside the gene matches: 7. Looked up from germline, CDR1 is SGHDN and CDR2 is FVKESK. CDR3 length: 15 amino acids. Here the CDR3 reads CASSLSGGTPYEQYF. As DNA, the CDR3 is TGTGCCAGCAGCCTAAGCGGGGGTACTCCCTACGAGCAGTACTTC.

The chain combines TRBV6-5 with TRBJ1-1; the match to TRBD1 covers 11 bases. The CDR3 length is 13 residues. Germline CDR1 and CDR2: MNHEY and SVGAGI. V trimming: 10 bases; J trimming: 10 bases; junction bases outside the gene matches: 11. The CDR3 is CANLNSGQGGAFF. CDR3 bases: TGTGCCAACTTAAATTCGGGACAGGGGGGAGCTTTCTTT.